The 21 T cell receptor beta chains reported below all come from one sample, sequenced in a study of shared clonotypes between healthy human individuals. CD8 cells regarded as naive lacked CD45RO, were positively chosen for CCR7, and omitted terminally differentiated effector memory CD45RA+ cells. Libraries were prepared by immunoSEQ multiplex PCR; TCRdb keeps only in-frame clonotypes and omits some of them. The sample records around 550,000 clones, about 95% being singletons. The sequenced sample was naive CD8+ T cells sorted from blood. The receptors stem from a woman in her twenties or thirties in good health.

This clone was detected only once. The chain is built from TRBV7-8 and TRBJ2-7, with 11 bases aligning to TRBD2. The CDR3 extends over 15 amino acids. In germline, CDR1 is SGHVS, CDR2 FQNEAQ. J was trimmed by 6 bases and V by 1 base; bases with no gene match: 5. CDR3 in DNA: TGTGCCAGCAGCTTAGTGTTAGCGGGAGGGTTCGAGCAGTACTTC. Amino acids: CASSLVLAGGFEQYF.

The chain has TRBV7-2 and TRBJ1-2; D perhaps matches TRBD1 (5 bases). The CDR3 sequence is 17 residues long. The V gene's germline CDR1 is SGHTA and CDR2 FQGNSA. Trimming took off 2 bases at V and 0 bases at J, with 16 bases between the two ends. Here the CDR3 reads CASSLRLGTEANYGYTF. CDR3 nucleotide sequence: TGTGCCAGCAGCTTACGTCTCGGGACCGAAGCTAACTATGGCTACACCTTC.

This rearrangement joins TRBV13 to TRBJ2-3, with TRBD2 matching over 8 bases. This CDR3 is 15 amino acids long. Germline lookup yields CDR1 PRHDT and CDR2 FYEKMQ (reference sequence). The J segment lost 2 bases and the V segment lost 0 bases, leaving 1 base of the junction unmatched. DNA for the CDR3: TGTGCCAGCAGCTTAGGGGGACTAGACACAGATACGCAGTATTTT. Translating it yields CASSLGGLDTDTQYF.

This chain uses TRBV29-1 with TRBJ2-7; D gene ambiguous. The germline V gene has CDR1 SQVTM and CDR2 ANQGSEA. V gave up 5 bases and J gave up 4 bases, with 12 bases separating them. The CDR3 is made up of 12 amino acids. CDR3 residues: CSVQEVHYEQYF. CDR3 bases: TGCAGCGTTCAGGAAGTTCATTACGAGCAGTACTTC.

The rearrangement uses TRBV9 and TRBJ2-7; TRBD2 aligns across 9 bases. Germline values: CDR1 SGDLS, CDR2 YYNGEE. The CDR3 covers 21 residues. Trimming cost V 3 bases and J 2 bases; bases outside gene matches: 24. The CDR3 DNA reads as TGTGCCAGCAGCGGACGACGGTGGGGTAGCGGGAGCTCCCAGAGGCCCTACGAGCAGTACTTC. Protein product: CASSGRRWGSGSSQRPYEQYF. The variable domain in full, completed from reference TRBV9 and TRBJ2-7, reads DSGVTQTPKHLITATGQRVTLRCSPRSGDLSVYWYQQSLDQGLQFLIQYYNGEERAKGNILERFSAQQFPDLHSELNLSSLELGDSALYFCASSGRRWGSGSSQRPYEQYFGPGTRLTVT.

V gene TRBV13 combines with J gene TRBJ2-1; D is uncertain. CDR3 length: 13 residues. V shed 1 base and J shed 9 bases, with 10 bases lying between them. CDR1 is PRHDT and CDR2 is FYEKMQ in the germline V gene (reference sequence). This chain's CDR3 is CASSLVAGLEQFF. The DNA of the CDR3 is TGTGCCAGCAGCTTAGTCGCTGGGCTTGAGCAGTTCTTC.

The genes are TRBV5-1 and TRBJ2-7; TRBD2 matches at 10 bases. The length of the CDR3 is 14 residues. J gave up 4 bases and V 0 bases, and 1 base lay outside the gene matches. From germline, CDR1 is SGHRS and CDR2 YFSETQ. The CDR3 region is CASSLASGSYEQYF. DNA of the CDR3: TGCGCCAGCAGCTTGGCTAGCGGGAGTTACGAGCAGTACTTC.

The chain is built from TRBV27 and TRBJ1-2; 8 bases are shared with TRBD1. V lost 9 bases to trimming and J lost 3 bases; unmatched junction nucleotides: 6. This CDR3 comprises 13 residues. Germline V CDR1 and CDR2: MNHEY, SMNVEV (reference sequence). The CDR3 here is CASQGARDYGYTF. CDR3 nucleotide sequence: TGTGCCAGTCAGGGGGCGCGAGACTATGGCTACACCTTC.

The chain is built from TRBV13 and TRBJ2-3; the D gene is possibly TRBD1 (6 bases). Germline V gene sequence: CDR1 PRHDT, CDR2 FYEKMQ (reference sequence). V was pared by 5 bases and J by 3 bases, with 18 bases between. This CDR3 spans 16 amino acids. This chain's CDR3 is CASSLLLGGRTDTQYF. The CDR3 coding sequence is TGTGCCAGCAGCCTCTTGTTAGGGGGTAGAACAGATACGCAGTATTTT.

The chain uses TRBV23-1 and TRBJ2-1; TRBD2 matches at 9 bases. TRBV23-1 is annotated as an ORF whose role is uncertain. The J segment lost 6 bases and the V segment lost 0 bases, leaving 12 bases of the junction unmatched. The CDR3 consists of 18 residues. CDR3 bases: TGCGCCAGCAGTCAATCCTGTAGCGGGAGTCATAGGGTCAATGAGCAGTTCTTC. Protein: CASSQSCSGSHRVNEQFF.

The V and J genes are TRBV7-6 and TRBJ1-1; 7 bases are a match to TRBD1. Losses at the gene ends were 5 bases for V and 5 bases for J; bases not matched to a gene: 8. This CDR3 has 14 residues. Per germline, CDR1 SGHVS and CDR2 FNYEAQ. Here the CDR3 reads CASSLRQGVTEAFF. Here the CDR3 DNA reads TGTGCCAGCAGCCTACGACAGGGCGTGACTGAAGCTTTCTTT. The full variable domain, rest sourced from reference TRBV7-6 and TRBJ1-1, is GAGVSQSPRYKVTKRGQDVALRCDPISGHVSLYWYRQALGQGPEFLTYFNYEAQQDKSGLPNDRFSAERPEGSISTLTIQRTEQRDSAMYRCASSLRQGVTEAFFGQGTRLTVV.

The chain uses TRBV27 and TRBJ2-7; D is perhaps TRBD1 or TRBD2 (5 bases each). With 6 bases removed from V and 2 bases from J, the gap between germline ends came to 17 bases. The CDR3 is 15 amino acids. CDR1 and CDR2 (germline): MNHEY, SMNVEV (reference sequence). The CDR3 region has the DNA TGTGCCAGCAGCTCCCCCGGGGCAGTCACCTACGAGCAGTACTTC. Translated, it gives CASSSPGAVTYEQYF.

The rearrangement joins TRBV5-1 to TRBJ2-7; 10 positions match TRBD1. V dropped 4 bases and J dropped 2; count of bases not matched to a gene: 3. Germline assignment: CDR1 SGHRS and CDR2 YFSETQ. CDR3 length equals 14 residues. The CDR3 coding sequence is TGCGCCAGCAGCGTGGGACAGGGGCCCTACGAGCAGTACTTC. Encoded protein: CASSVGQGPYEQYF.

This chain connects TRBV15 to TRBJ2-7, with D perhaps being TRBD1 or TRBD2 (5 bases each). Looked up from germline, CDR1 is LNHNV and CDR2 is YYDKDF (reference sequence). The V gene lost 4 bases and the J gene lost 7 bases, with 14 bases spanning the gap. This CDR3 has 13 residues. This CDR3 reads CATSTGLVGEQYF. CDR3 DNA: TGTGCCACCAGCACGGGGCTTGTGGGGGAGCAGTACTTC.

Of note for this clone: This CDR3 fails to terminate in the conserved phenylalanine or tryptophan, so it likely reflects a read error. Because the CDR3's place on the DNA is in doubt, the DNA is left out and the CDR3 is given as listed by TCRdb. The V call is TRBV5-8, the J call TRBJ2-7; the table calls TRBD2, which could not be checked here. Germline CDR1 reads SGHTS; CDR2 reads YDEGEE. The CDR3 contains 12 residues when both ends are counted. Here the CDR3 reads CASSYNLETTSR.

This chain connects TRBV5-6 to TRBJ2-7; 7 bases agree with TRBD1. Germline-derived CDR1 and CDR2 are SGHDT and YYEEEE. J gave up 2 bases and V 6 bases, and 8 bases lay outside the gene matches. The CDR3 consists of 14 residues. The CDR3 nucleotides read TGTGCCAGCACCCTCGGGGACAGCCCCTACGAGCAGTACTTC. This gives the protein CASTLGDSPYEQYF.

A single count supports this clone. The CDR3 reads CSARLGDGYTF. CDR3 coding DNA: TGCAGTGCTAGATTAGGGGATGGCTACACCTTC. This chain links TRBV20-1 with TRBJ1-2; a possible D gene is TRBD1 (5 bases). The CDR3 is made up of 11 amino acids. Looked up from germline, CDR1 is DFQATT and CDR2 is SNEGSKA (reference sequence). Between the trimmed V and J ends, which lost 2 bases and 6 bases, there was a span of 7 bases.

This clone has a single count. The chain links TRBV28 to TRBJ2-3; 7 bases line up with TRBD1. There are 14 residues in the CDR3. V gave up 5 bases and J gave up 4 bases; unmatched junction bases: 6. Germline loops: CDR1 MDHEN, CDR2 SYDVKM. This chain's CDR3 is CASSPRQGSDTQYF. For the CDR3, the DNA is TGTGCCAGCAGTCCGCGACAGGGTTCAGATACGCAGTATTTT.

The V and J genes are TRBV6-5 and TRBJ2-7, with D tentatively TRBD2 (5 bases). Germline loops: CDR1 MNHEY, CDR2 SVGAGI. This CDR3 is built from 13 residues. V lost 6 bases and J lost 0, with 9 bases in between. This chain's CDR3 is CASRFDYSYEQYF. The CDR3 bases are TGTGCCAGCAGATTTGACTACTCCTACGAGCAGTACTTC.

A remark on this clone: The junction departs from the called germline gene at one end, perhaps through a read error. V and J are TRBV2 and TRBJ2-7; D ambiguous. This CDR3 comprises 13 residues. Germline loops: CDR1 SNHLY, CDR2 FYNNEI. The CDR3 spells CAGSAGRTYEQYF. The CDR3 nucleotides are TGTGCCGGCAGTGCTGGACGAACCTACGAGCAGTACTTC.

CDR3 sequence: CASSFDFLVGDTQYF. In DNA form, the CDR3 reads TGTGCCAGCAGTTTCGACTTTTTGGTGGGAGATACGCAGTATTTT. V gene TRBV27 combines with J gene TRBJ2-3; D is uncertain. Germline CDR1 and CDR2: MNHEY and SMNVEV (reference sequence). V was pared by 3 bases and J by 5 bases, with 15 bases between. CDR3 size: 15 residues.